These 27 T cell receptor beta chains came from one sample sequenced in a study of cytomegalovirus exposure and HLA in healthy donors. PCR employed 60 Vbeta and 13 Jbeta primers. Produced via immunoSEQ multiplex PCR; TCRdb's table is partial and in-frame only. The sample holds about 82,000 clones, around 80% seen once. The sample consisted of PBMCs. Source of these receptors: a human donor in good health.

V is TRBV7-6 and J is TRBJ2-2; TRBD1 might be the D (5 bases). The CDR3 has 16 amino acids. From germline, CDR1 is SGHVS and CDR2 FNYEAQ. Trimming stripped 3 bases from V and 0 bases from J, with 11 bases between. CDR3 nucleotide sequence: TGTGCCAGCAGCTTTCGCCCAGGGTCGAACACCGGGGAGCTGTTTTTT. Translation: CASSFRPGSNTGELFF.

In this sample, this clone turned up once. This chain uses TRBV18 with TRBJ2-2; D remains ambiguous. CDR1 is KGHSH, CDR2 LQKENI, per germline. V was trimmed by 5 bases and J by 9 bases, leaving 13 bases between them. The CDR3 covers 13 residues. Here the CDR3 reads CASSTASRRELFF. The DNA of the CDR3 is TGTGCCAGCTCAACCGCGTCCCGCCGGGAGCTGTTTTTT.

V gene TRBV7-9 combines with J gene TRBJ2-1; 10 positions agree with TRBD1. The V gene's germline CDR1 is SEHNR and CDR2 FQNEAQ (reference sequence). J lost 9 bases, V lost 5 bases, and 7 bases had no gene match. The CDR3 spans 14 residues. The DNA for the CDR3 is TGTGCCAGCAGCACCCGACAGGGGGCGGGTGAGCAGTTCTTC. Protein: CASSTRQGAGEQFF.

In this sample, this clone turned up a few times. The V gene is TRBV12-5, the J gene TRBJ1-1; D ambiguous. Trimming took 1 base from V and 5 from J, leaving 11 bases between them. The CDR3 loop spans 14 amino acids. Germline-derived CDR1 and CDR2 are LGHNT and FRNRAP. DNA of the CDR3: TGTGCTAGTGGTTTGGGGGAGGCGAGAACTGAAGCTTTCTTT. Translation gives CASGLGEARTEAFF.

The genes are TRBV25-1 and TRBJ1-1; the match to TRBD1 covers 7 bases. V dropped 11 bases and J dropped 0; count of bases not matched to a gene: 6. CDR3 length: 13 residues. Germline loops: CDR1 MGHDK, CDR2 SYGVNS. CDR3 nucleotides: TGTGCCGGGGCAGGGGGACTGAACACTGAAGCTTTCTTT. Protein: CAGAGGLNTEAFF.

In this sample, this clone turned up a few times. The V and J genes are TRBV13 and TRBJ1-1, with D possibly TRBD1 on 6 matching bases. Trimming pared 6 bases from V and 3 bases from J, leaving 14 bases between. CDR3 size: 14 residues. Germline CDR1 and CDR2: PRHDT and FYEKMQ (reference sequence). CDR3 loop: CASREGTRHTEAFF. CDR3 DNA: TGTGCCAGCAGAGAGGGGACACGACACACTGAAGCTTTCTTT.

V and J are TRBV25-1 and TRBJ2-7; 8 bases are shared with TRBD2. The J segment lost 4 bases and the V segment lost 8 bases, leaving 7 bases of the junction unmatched. Germline assignment: CDR1 MGHDK and CDR2 SYGVNS. CDR3 size: 13 residues. The CDR3 here is CASEAIAGYEQYF. The CDR3 DNA is TGTGCCAGCGAAGCGATAGCGGGGTACGAGCAGTACTTC.

The chain recombines TRBV7-9 with TRBJ1-3, with no clear D. Trimming removed 0 bases at V and 0 bases at J, with 15 bases between. Germline CDR1 is SEHNR and CDR2 is FQNEAQ (reference sequence). The CDR3 totals 18 residues. The CDR3 region has the DNA TGTGCCAGCAGCTTAGCGGTACAGCTCTTGAGCTCTGGAAACACCATATATTTT. Translated: CASSLAVQLLSSGNTIYF.

This sequence joins TRBV12-5 and TRBJ1-3, with D unresolved. V was cut by 6 bases and J by 0 bases, with 12 bases left in between. This CDR3 contains 15 residues. Germline V gene lookup returns CDR1 LGHNT and CDR2 FRNRAP. The CDR3: CASGFLVNSGNTIYF. The DNA for the CDR3 is TGTGCTAGTGGGTTTTTAGTGAACTCTGGAAACACCATATATTTT.

This chain uses TRBV4-2 with TRBJ1-1; D is unclear. CDR1 LGHNA and CDR2 YNFKEQ come from the germline V gene. The CDR3 is made up of 16 amino acids. V lost 0 bases and J lost 0, with 11 bases in between. The CDR3 nucleotides are TGTGCCAGCAGCCAAGAGTCAGGCAGCATGAACACTGAAGCTTTCTTT. Translation gives CASSQESGSMNTEAFF.

The gene calls are TRBV13 and TRBJ2-2; possible D gene TRBD1, 6 bases. V lost 3 bases and J lost 1, with 9 bases in between. CDR3 length equals 15 residues. Germline CDR1 PRHDT, CDR2 FYEKMQ (reference sequence). This CDR3 reads CASSLGTLNTGELFF. CDR3 sequence (DNA): TGTGCCAGCAGCTTGGGGACATTGAACACCGGGGAGCTGTTTTTT.

The rearrangement joins TRBV4-2 to TRBJ1-5; D might be TRBD1 (5 bases). Germline values: CDR1 LGHNA, CDR2 YNFKEQ. V was pared by 1 base and J by 9 bases, with 10 bases between. There are 13 residues in the CDR3. CDR3 sequence (DNA): TGTGCCAGCAGCCAAGTACTCGGGGGGCCCCAGCATTTT. This sequence encodes CASSQVLGGPQHF.

The chain employs TRBV6-5 and TRBJ1-1; no clear D gene. The CDR3 loop spans 13 amino acids. Per the germline V gene, CDR1 is MNHEY and CDR2 is SVGAGI. Trimming stripped 2 bases from V and 1 base from J, with 5 bases between. The CDR3 loop is CASSYARNTEAFF. The CDR3 nucleotides read TGTGCCAGCAGTTACGCGAGGAACACTGAAGCTTTCTTT.

V gene TRBV28 combines with J gene TRBJ1-2; no reliable D call. Germline CDR1 is MDHEN and CDR2 is SYDVKM. The CDR3 loop spans 11 amino acids. The germline V and J ends were trimmed by 6 bases and 4 bases, with 6 bases remaining between them. The CDR3: CASSPGYGYTF. The CDR3 region has the DNA TGTGCCAGCAGCCCAGGCTATGGCTACACCTTC.

The rearrangement uses TRBV19 and TRBJ1-6; 8 positions match TRBD1. The germline V gene encodes CDR1 LNHDA and CDR2 SQIVND (reference sequence). J lost 4 bases, V lost 6 bases, and 8 bases had no gene match. This CDR3 region has 16 residues. The CDR3 protein is CASRTGVGDYNSPLHF. DNA of the CDR3: TGTGCCAGTAGGACAGGGGTTGGGGATTATAATTCACCCCTCCACTTT.

The chain joins TRBV2 to TRBJ2-3, with 12 bases aligning to TRBD2. Per germline, CDR1 SNHLY and CDR2 FYNNEI. After removal of 6 bases from V and 5 bases from J, the junction contained 6 bases not matched to a gene. There are 15 residues in the CDR3. CDR3 DNA: TGTGCCAGCAGAGAGCCTAGCGGGGGGGAAGATACGCAGTATTTT. Its protein product is CASREPSGGEDTQYF.

CDR3 amino acids: CASTPAGGRYQFF. In DNA, the CDR3 is TGTGCCAGCACTCCGGCAGGGGGGCGGTATCAGTTCTTC. The V call is TRBV5-5, the J call TRBJ2-1; D may be TRBD1 (7 bases). Trimming removed 6 bases at V and 13 bases at J, with 20 bases between. This CDR3 is built from 13 residues. The V gene's germline CDR1 is SGHKS and CDR2 YYEKEE (reference sequence). The full variable domain, rest sourced from reference TRBV5-5 and TRBJ2-1, is DAGVTQSPTHLIKTRGQQVTLRCSPISGHKSVSWYQQVLGQGPQFIFQYYEKEERGRGNFPDRFSARQFPNYSSELNVNALLLGDSALYLCASTPAGGRYQFFGPGTRLTVL.

This rearrangement joins TRBV4-1 to TRBJ1-5; TRBD1 agrees at 9 bases. The ends lost 1 base at V and 6 bases at J; junction bases unmatched: 10. The CDR3 has 17 residues. Germline CDR1 is MGHRA and CDR2 is YSYEKL. The CDR3 nucleotides read TGCGCCAGCAGCCAAGGACCCAAACAGGGGGCTGTTCAGCCCCAGCATTTT. Its protein is CASSQGPKQGAVQPQHF.

V gene TRBV14 combines with J gene TRBJ2-3; 10 bases are shared with TRBD2. CDR3 length: 16 residues. Germline loops: CDR1 SGHDN, CDR2 FVKESK. J was trimmed by 6 bases and V by 4 bases; bases with no gene match: 10. The CDR3 region is CASSPGSGGAADTQYF. CDR3 nucleotides: TGTGCCAGCAGCCCTGGGAGCGGGGGGGCCGCGGATACGCAGTATTTT.

There are a few counts of this clone. V gene TRBV6-5 combines with J gene TRBJ2-7; perhaps TRBD2 as D (7 bases). Trimming pared 3 bases from V and 1 base from J, leaving 13 bases between. This CDR3 has 15 amino acids. The germline gives CDR1 MNHEY, CDR2 SVGAGI. In nucleotides, the CDR3 is TGTGCCAGCAGTTATCCGGGGAGGGGGTCCTACGAGCAGTACTTC. Protein product: CASSYPGRGSYEQYF.

Worth noting for this clone: Compared with germline, one end of the junction differs, possibly owing to a read error. The V and J genes are TRBV19 and TRBJ2-5; TRBD2 aligns across 11 bases. The CDR3 consists of 15 residues. The germline V gene has CDR1 LNHDA and CDR2 SQIVND (reference sequence). In DNA form, the CDR3 reads TGTGCCAGCAGTATTTCCGGGACTAGCGGACAGACCCAGTACTTC. This translates into CASSISGTSGQTQYF.

This rearrangement joins TRBV5-6 to TRBJ1-3, with D maybe TRBD1 (5 bases). CDR3 size: 13 residues. In germline, CDR1 is SGHDT, CDR2 YYEEEE. With 6 bases removed from V and 7 bases from J, the gap between germline ends came to 14 bases. The CDR3 DNA follows: TGTGCCAGCACCCCCCTAAGGGGTAACACCATATATTTT. Its translation: CASTPLRGNTIYF.

The chain links TRBV25-1 to TRBJ2-4; TRBD2 aligns across 9 bases. Germline trimming cut 4 bases from V and 6 bases from J; bases unmatched to any gene: 4. The CDR3 is made up of 14 amino acids. Germline values: CDR1 MGHDK, CDR2 SYGVNS. The CDR3 protein is CASSVSGGTNIQYF. The CDR3 bases are TGTGCCAGCAGTGTGAGCGGGGGGACAAACATTCAGTACTTC.

The chain recombines TRBV10-3 with TRBJ1-3; TRBD1 matches at 8 bases. With V trimmed by 3 bases and J by 0 bases, 4 bases remained unmatched. Germline CDR1 ENHRY, CDR2 SYGVKD. The CDR3 is made up of 16 amino acids. The CDR3: CAISDQGASSGNTIYF. In DNA form, the CDR3 reads TGTGCCATCAGTGATCAGGGGGCGAGCTCTGGAAACACCATATATTTT.

This rearrangement joins TRBV4-2 to TRBJ2-1, with 13 bases that match TRBD2. CDR1 is LGHNA and CDR2 is YNFKEQ in the germline V gene. CDR3 length: 17 amino acids. With V trimmed by 3 bases and J by 7 bases, 9 bases remained unmatched. The DNA of the CDR3 is TGTGCCAGCAGCCACAACCCCGGGACTAGCGGGGTAAATGAGCAGTTCTTC. Its protein is CASSHNPGTSGVNEQFF.

V gene TRBV25-1 combines with J gene TRBJ1-2; D is possibly TRBD1 (5 bases). This CDR3 is built from 13 residues. Between the trimmed V and J ends, which lost 2 bases and 5 bases, there was a span of 9 bases. Germline V CDR1 and CDR2: MGHDK, SYGVNS. The CDR3 is CASSEQGRYGYTF. The CDR3 nucleotides are TGTGCCAGCAGTGAACAGGGTCGATATGGCTACACCTTC.

This clone was seen repeatedly, ten times or more. The J gene is TRBJ1-1, the V gene TRBV13, with 9 bases identical to TRBD1. The CDR3 runs to 14 residues. Per germline, CDR1 PRHDT and CDR2 FYEKMQ (reference sequence). The V segment lost 5 bases and the J segment 6 bases; nucleotides outside the gene matches: 7. CDR3: CASSVDRGQPEAFF. Here the CDR3 DNA reads TGTGCCAGCAGCGTGGACAGGGGCCAGCCTGAAGCTTTCTTT.